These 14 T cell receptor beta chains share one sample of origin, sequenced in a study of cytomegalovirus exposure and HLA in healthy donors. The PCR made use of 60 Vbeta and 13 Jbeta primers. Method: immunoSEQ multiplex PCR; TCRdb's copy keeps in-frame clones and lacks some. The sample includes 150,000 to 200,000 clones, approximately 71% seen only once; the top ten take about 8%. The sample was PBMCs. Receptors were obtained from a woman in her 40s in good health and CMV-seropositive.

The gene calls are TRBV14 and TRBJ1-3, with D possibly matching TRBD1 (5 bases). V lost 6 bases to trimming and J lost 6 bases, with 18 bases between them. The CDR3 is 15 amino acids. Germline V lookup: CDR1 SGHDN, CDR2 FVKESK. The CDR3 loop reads CASSFGHFAPNTIYF. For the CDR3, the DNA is TGTGCCAGCAGTTTTGGACATTTTGCGCCAAACACCATATATTTT.

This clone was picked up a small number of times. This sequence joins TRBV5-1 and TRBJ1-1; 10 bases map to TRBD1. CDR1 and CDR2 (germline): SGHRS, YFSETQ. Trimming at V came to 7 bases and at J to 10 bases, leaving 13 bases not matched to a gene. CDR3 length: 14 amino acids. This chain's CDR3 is CASWSGQGGSGAFF. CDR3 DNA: TGCGCCAGCTGGTCCGGACAGGGGGGGAGTGGAGCTTTCTTT.

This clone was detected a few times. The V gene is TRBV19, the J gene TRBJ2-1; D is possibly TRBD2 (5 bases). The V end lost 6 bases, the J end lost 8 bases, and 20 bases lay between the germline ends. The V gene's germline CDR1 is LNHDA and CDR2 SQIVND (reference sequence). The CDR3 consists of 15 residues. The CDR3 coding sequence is TGTGCCAGTAGGGACGGCCCCAGTGGGAGCCATGAGCAGTTCTTC. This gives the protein CASRDGPSGSHEQFF.

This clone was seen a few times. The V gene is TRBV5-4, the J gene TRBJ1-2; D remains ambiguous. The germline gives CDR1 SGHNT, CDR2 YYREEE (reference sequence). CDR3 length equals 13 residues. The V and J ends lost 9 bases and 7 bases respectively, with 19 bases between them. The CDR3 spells CATLRDKGIGYTF. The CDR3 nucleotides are TGTGCCACCCTCCGGGATAAGGGAATTGGCTACACCTTC.

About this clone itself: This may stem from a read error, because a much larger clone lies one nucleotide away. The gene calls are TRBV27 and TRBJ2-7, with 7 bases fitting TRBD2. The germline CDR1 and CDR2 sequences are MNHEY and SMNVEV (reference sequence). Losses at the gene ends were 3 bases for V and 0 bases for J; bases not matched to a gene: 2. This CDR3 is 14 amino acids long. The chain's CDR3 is CASSFGGSSYEQYF. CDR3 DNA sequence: TGTGCCAGCAGTTTCGGCGGGAGCTCCTACGAGCAGTACTTC.

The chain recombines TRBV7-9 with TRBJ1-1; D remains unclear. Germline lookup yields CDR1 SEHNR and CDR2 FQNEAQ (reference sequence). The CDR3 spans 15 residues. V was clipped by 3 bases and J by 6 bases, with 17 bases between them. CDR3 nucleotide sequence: TGTGCCAGCAGCTTGTCCCCGGTTTTGGTAGCTGAAGCTTTCTTT. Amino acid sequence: CASSLSPVLVAEAFF.

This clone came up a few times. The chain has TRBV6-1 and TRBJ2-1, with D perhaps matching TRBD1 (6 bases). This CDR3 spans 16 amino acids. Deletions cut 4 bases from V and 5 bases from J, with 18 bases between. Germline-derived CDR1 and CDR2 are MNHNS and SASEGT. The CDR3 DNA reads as TGTGCCAGCAGTGTCTATACAGGGCGTAGGGACAATGAGCAGTTCTTC. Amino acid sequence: CASSVYTGRRDNEQFF.

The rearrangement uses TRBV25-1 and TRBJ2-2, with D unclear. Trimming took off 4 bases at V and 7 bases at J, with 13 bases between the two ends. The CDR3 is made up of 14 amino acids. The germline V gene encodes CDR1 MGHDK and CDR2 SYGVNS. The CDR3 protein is CASSVFRGIGELFF. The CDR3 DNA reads TGTGCCAGCAGTGTATTTAGAGGAATCGGGGAGCTGTTTTTT.

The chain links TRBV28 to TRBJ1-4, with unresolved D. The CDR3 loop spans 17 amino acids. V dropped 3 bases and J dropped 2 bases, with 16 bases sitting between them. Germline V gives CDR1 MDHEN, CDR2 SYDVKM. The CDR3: CASSFSLGLSTNEKLFF. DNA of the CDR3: TGTGCCAGCAGTTTTAGTTTGGGCCTCAGTACTAATGAAAAACTGTTTTTT.

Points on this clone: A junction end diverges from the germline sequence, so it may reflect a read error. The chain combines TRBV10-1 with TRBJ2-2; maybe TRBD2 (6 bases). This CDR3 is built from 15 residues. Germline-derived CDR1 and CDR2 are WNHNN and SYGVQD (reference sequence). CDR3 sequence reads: CVSSSRWTNPGELFF. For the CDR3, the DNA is TGCGTCAGCAGCTCCCGGTGGACTAACCCCGGGGAGCTGTTTTTT.

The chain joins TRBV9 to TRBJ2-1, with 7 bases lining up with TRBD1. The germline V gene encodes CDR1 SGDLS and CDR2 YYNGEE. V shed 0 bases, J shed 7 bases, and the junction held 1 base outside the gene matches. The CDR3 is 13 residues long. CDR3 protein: CASSVVQGNEQFF. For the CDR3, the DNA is TGTGCCAGCAGCGTAGTACAGGGGAATGAGCAGTTCTTC.

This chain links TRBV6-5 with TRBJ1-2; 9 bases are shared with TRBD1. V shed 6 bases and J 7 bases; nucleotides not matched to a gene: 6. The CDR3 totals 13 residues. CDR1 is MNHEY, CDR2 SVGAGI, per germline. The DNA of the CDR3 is TGTGCCAGCAGACGAGACAGGGGGGCTGGCTACACCTTC. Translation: CASRRDRGAGYTF.

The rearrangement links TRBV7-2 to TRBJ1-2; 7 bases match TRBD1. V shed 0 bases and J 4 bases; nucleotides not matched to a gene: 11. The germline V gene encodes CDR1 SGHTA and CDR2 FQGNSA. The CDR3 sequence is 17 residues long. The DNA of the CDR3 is TGTGCCAGCAGCTTAGCAGGGGGCCCCCGGACAGGCTATGGCTACACCTTC. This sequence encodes CASSLAGGPRTGYGYTF.

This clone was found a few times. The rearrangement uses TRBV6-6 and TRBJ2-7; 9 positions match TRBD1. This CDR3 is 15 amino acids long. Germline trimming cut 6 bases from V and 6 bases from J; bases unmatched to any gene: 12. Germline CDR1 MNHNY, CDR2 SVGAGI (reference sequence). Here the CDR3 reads CASSPPGQGSSEQYF. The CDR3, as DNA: TGTGCCAGCAGCCCCCCGGGACAGGGCTCTTCCGAGCAGTACTTC.